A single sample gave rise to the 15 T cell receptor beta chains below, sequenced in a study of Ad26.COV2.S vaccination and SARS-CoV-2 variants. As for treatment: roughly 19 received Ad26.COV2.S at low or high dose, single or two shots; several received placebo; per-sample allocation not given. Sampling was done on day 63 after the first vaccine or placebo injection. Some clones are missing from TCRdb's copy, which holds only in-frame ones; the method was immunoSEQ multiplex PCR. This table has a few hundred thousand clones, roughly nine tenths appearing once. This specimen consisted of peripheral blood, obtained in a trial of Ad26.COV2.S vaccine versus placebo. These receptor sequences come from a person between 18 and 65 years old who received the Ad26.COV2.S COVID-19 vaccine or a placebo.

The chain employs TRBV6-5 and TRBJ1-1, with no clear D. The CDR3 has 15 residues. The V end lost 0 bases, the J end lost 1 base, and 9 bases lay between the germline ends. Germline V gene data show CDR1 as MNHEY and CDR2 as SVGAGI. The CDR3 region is CASSYSVNGNTEAFF. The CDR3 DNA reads TGTGCCAGCAGTTACTCCGTCAATGGGAACACTGAAGCTTTCTTT.

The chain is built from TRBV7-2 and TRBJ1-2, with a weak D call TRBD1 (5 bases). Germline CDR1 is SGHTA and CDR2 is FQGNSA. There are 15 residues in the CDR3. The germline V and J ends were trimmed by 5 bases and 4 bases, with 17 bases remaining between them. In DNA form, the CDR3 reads TGTGCCAGCAGCGGGGTACAGGTTCCCATCTATGGCTACACCTTC. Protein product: CASSGVQVPIYGYTF.

The CDR3 sequence is CAWSNKGQGAPGTEAFF. The DNA for the CDR3 is TGTGCCTGGAGCAACAAAGGACAGGGGGCGCCGGGGACTGAAGCTTTCTTT. This chain uses TRBV30 with TRBJ1-1, with 11 nucleotides matching TRBD1. Per the germline V gene, CDR1 is GTSNPN and CDR2 is SVGIG (reference sequence). The CDR3 has 17 amino acids. V gave up 3 bases and J gave up 5 bases; unmatched junction bases: 14.

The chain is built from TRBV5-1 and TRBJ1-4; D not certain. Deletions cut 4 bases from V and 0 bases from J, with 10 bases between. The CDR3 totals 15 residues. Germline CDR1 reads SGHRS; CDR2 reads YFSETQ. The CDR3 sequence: CASSMESATNEKLFF. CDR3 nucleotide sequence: TGCGCCAGCAGCATGGAGTCTGCAACTAATGAAAAACTGTTTTTT.

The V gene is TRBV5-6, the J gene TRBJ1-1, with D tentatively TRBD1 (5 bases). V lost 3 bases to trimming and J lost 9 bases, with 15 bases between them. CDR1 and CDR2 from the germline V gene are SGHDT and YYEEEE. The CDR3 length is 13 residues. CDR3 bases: TGTGCCAGCAGCTCACAGGACCGAACCCAAGCTTTCTTT. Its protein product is CASSSQDRTQAFF.

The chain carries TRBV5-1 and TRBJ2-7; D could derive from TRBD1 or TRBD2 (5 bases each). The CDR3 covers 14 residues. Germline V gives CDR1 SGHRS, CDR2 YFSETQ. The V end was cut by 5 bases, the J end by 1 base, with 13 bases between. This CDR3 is CASSLFGGSYEQYF. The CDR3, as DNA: TGCGCCAGCAGTCTCTTTGGGGGTTCCTACGAGCAGTACTTC.

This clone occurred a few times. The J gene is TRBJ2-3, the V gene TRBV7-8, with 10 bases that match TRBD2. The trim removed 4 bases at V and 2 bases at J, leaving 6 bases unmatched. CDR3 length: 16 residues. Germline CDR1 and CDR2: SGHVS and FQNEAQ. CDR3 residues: CASSSPLAGLTDTQYF. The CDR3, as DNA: TGTGCCAGCAGCTCTCCACTAGCGGGACTCACAGATACGCAGTATTTT.

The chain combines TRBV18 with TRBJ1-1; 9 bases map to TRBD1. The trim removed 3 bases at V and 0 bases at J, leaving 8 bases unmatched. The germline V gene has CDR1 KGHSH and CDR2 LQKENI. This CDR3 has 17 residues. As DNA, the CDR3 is TGTGCCAGCTCACCCGCGGGACAGGGAAGGGTGAACACTGAAGCTTTCTTT. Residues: CASSPAGQGRVNTEAFF.

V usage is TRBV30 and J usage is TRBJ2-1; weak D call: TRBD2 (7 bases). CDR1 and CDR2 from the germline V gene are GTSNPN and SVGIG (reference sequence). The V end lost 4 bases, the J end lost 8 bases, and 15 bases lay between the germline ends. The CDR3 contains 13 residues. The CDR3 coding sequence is TGTGCCTGGAAGGGGGAGGGCCGGGATGAGCAGTTCTTC. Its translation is CAWKGEGRDEQFF. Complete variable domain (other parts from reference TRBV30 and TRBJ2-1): SQTIHQWPATLVQPVGSPLSLECTVEGTSNPNLYWYRQAAGRGLQLLFYSVGIGQISSEVPQNLSASRPQDRQFILSSKKLLLSDSGFYLCAWKGEGRDEQFFGPGTRLTVL.

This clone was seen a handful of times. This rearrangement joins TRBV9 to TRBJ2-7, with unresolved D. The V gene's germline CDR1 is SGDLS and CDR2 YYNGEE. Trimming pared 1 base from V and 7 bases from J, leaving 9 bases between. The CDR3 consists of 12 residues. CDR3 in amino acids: CASSVPLGEQYV. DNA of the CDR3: TGTGCCAGCAGCGTACCCCTGGGGGAGCAGTACGTC.

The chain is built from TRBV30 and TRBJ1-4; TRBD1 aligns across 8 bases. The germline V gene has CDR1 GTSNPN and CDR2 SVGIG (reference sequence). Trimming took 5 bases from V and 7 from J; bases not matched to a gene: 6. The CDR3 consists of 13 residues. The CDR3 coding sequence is TGTGCCTGGGACCAGGGGGCAAGTGAAAAACTGTTTTTT. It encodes CAWDQGASEKLFF.

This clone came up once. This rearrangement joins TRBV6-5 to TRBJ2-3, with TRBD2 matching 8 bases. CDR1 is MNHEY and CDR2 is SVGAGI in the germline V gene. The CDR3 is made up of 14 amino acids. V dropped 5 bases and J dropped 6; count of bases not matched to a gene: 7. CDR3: CASSPGLGADTQYF. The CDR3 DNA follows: TGTGCCAGCAGTCCGGGACTAGGGGCGGATACGCAGTATTTT.

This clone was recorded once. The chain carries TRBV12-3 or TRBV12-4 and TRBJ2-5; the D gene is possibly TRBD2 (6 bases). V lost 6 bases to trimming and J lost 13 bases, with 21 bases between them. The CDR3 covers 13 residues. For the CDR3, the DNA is TGTGCCAGCAGCTTATCCGGGACTCGCTCACCGTACTTC. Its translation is CASSLSGTRSPYF.

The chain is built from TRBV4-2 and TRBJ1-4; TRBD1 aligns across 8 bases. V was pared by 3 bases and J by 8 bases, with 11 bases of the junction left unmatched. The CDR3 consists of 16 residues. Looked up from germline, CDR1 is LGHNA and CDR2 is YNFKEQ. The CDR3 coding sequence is TGTGCCAGCAGCCAGGCCGCGACAGGGGAGCGGGAAAAACTGTTTTTT. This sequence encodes CASSQAATGEREKLFF.

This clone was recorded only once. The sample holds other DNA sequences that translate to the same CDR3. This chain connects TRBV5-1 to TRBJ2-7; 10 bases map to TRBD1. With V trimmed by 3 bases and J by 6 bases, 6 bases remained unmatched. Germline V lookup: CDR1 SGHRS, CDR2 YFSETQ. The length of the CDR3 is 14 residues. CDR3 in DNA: TGCGCCAGCAGCTCTCGGACAGGGGGGAGCGAGCAGTACTTC. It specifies CASSSRTGGSEQYF.